The clone carrying this T cell receptor beta chain showed up just a few times. None of the patients had undergone any treatment ahead of thyroid surgery. TCRdb called clones again from the PCR reads with MiXCR. The table includes more than 8,500 clones, about 10% detected once. This entry is derived from a study of metastatic and nonmetastatic thyroid tumors. CDR1 LNHDA and CDR2 SQIVND come from the germline V gene (reference sequence). The J segment lost 6 bases and the V segment lost 11 bases, leaving 12 bases of the junction unmatched. This CDR3 contains 14 residues. The sequence was collected from a female donor with papillary thyroid cancer or a benign thyroid nodule (not recorded which). Some clones in this sample may be carry-over from other donors' samples. The sequencing input was tumor tissue. The chain links TRBV19 to TRBJ1-4, with TRBD1 matching 7 bases. The CDR3 sequence: CACNRGSDYEKLFF. The CDR3 bases are TGTGCCTGTAACAGGGGATCGGACTATGAAAAACTGTTTTTT.